The rows below give T cell receptor beta chains drawn from one sample of a study of blood T cell repertoires in COVID-19. Clones were sequenced by immunoSEQ multiplex PCR, and TCRdb holds only the in-frame ones, with some missing. The repertoire consists of about 220,000 clones, with about 80% occurring once and the leading ten covering 3% to 3.5%. The sequencing input was peripheral blood. These receptors were taken from a woman under 40 who had recovered from COVID-19. The CDR3 runs from the conserved cysteine through the conserved F or W.

V gene	J gene	CDR3 protein
TRBV9	TRBJ2-5	CASSVEDRGIETQYF
TRBV12-3/TRBV12-4	TRBJ1-1	CASSYRGIFEAFF
TRBV5-4	TRBJ2-1	CASSWGQGYENEQFF
TRBV4-1	TRBJ1-3	CASSPTGQAYSGNTIYF
TRBV10-3	TRBJ2-7	CAISDSGAGERPRSPYEQYF
TRBV7-3	TRBJ2-1	CASSLSGPEQFF
TRBV5-1	TRBJ2-1	CASSLGTGLNEQFF
TRBV18	TRBJ2-1	CASSPRSETYNEQFF
TRBV5-4	TRBJ2-2	CASSVGTGPTGELFF
TRBV11-2	TRBJ1-1	CASSLGQVNTEAFF
TRBV3-1/TRBV3-2	TRBJ2-7	CASSQEWRGVSYEQYF
TRBV28	TRBJ2-7	CASSPGSGIYEQYF
TRBV5-1	TRBJ2-3	CASSLVTSGSTDTQYF
TRBV5-1	TRBJ2-5	CASSSLVGREETQYF
TRBV28	TRBJ1-5	CASIPGDRYQPQHF
TRBV27	TRBJ1-6	CASSFSGGSTYNSPLHF